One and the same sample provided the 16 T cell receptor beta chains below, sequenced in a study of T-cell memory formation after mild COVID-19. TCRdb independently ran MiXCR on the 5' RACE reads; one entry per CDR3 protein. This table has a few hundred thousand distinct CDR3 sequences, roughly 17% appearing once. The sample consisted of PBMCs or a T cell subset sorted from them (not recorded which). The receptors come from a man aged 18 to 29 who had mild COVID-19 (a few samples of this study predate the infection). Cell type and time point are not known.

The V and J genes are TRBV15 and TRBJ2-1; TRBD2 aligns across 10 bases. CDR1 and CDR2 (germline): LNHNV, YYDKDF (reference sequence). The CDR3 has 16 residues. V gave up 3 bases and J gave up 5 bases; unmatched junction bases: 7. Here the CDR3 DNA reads TGTGCCACCAGCAGGCGACCTAGCGGGGGAAACAATGAGCAGTTCTTC. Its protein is CATSRRPSGGNNEQFF.

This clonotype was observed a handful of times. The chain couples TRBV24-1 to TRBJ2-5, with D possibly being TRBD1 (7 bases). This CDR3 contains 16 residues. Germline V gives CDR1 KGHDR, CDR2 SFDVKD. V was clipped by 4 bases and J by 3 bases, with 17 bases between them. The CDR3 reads CATSEDPDREEETQYF. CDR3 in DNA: TGTGCCACCAGTGAGGACCCCGACAGGGAGGAAGAGACCCAGTACTTC.

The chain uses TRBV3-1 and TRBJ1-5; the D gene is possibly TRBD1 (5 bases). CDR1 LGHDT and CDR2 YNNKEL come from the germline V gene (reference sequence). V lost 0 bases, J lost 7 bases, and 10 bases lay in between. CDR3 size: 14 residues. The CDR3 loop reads CASSQDLGHQPQHF. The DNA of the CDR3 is TGTGCCAGCAGCCAAGATCTGGGGCACCAGCCCCAGCATTTT.

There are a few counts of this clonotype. Here the CDR3 DNA reads TGTGCCAGCAGCCCTTACTCGAGAACGGCTTTCGAGCAGTACTTC. It encodes CASSPYSRTAFEQYF. The rearrangement links TRBV9 to TRBJ2-7; no definite D call. Per the germline V gene, CDR1 is SGDLS and CDR2 is YYNGEE. The CDR3 contains 15 residues. Between the trimmed V and J ends, which lost 4 bases and 6 bases, there was a span of 20 bases.

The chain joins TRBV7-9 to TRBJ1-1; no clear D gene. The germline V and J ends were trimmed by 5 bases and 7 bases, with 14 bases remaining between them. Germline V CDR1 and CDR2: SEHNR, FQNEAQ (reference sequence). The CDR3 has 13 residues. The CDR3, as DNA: TGTGCCAGCAGCCGGCAGGTCTCCTTTGAAGCTTTCTTT. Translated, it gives CASSRQVSFEAFF.

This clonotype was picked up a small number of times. The CDR3 DNA follows: TGTGCCAGCAGCCCTAGAGATGAGTCCCAGTACTTC. Residues: CASSPRDESQYF. This chain links TRBV3-1 with TRBJ2-5, with no clear D. The V gene lost 4 bases and the J gene lost 9 bases, with 12 bases spanning the gap. This CDR3 has 12 amino acids. Germline V gene data show CDR1 as LGHDT and CDR2 as YNNKEL (reference sequence).

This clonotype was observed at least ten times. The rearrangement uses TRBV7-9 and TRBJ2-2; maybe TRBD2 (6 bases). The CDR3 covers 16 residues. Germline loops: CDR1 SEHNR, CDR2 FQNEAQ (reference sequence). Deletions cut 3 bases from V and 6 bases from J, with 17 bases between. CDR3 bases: TGTGCCAGCAGCTTTGGGGGTTCCGGGACTCCCGGGGAGCTGTTTTTT. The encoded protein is CASSFGGSGTPGELFF.

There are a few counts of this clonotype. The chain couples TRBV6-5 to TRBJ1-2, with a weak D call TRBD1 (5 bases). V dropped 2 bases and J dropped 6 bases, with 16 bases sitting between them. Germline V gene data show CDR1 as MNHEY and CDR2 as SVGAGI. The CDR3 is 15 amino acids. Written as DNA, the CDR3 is TGTGCCAGCAGTTACAAGGGGAGAGAGTGGGATGGCTACACCTTC. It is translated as CASSYKGREWDGYTF.

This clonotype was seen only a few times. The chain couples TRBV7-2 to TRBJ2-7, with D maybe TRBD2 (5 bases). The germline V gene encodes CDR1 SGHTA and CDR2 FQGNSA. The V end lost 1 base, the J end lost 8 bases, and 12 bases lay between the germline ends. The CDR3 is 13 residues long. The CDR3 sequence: CASSLDSGTQQYF. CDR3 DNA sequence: TGTGCCAGCAGCTTAGACAGCGGAACCCAGCAGTACTTC.

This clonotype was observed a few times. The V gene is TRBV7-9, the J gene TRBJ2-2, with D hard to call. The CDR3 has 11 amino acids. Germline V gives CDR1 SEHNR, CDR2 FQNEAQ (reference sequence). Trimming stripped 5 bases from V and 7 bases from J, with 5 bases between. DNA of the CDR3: TGTGCCAGCAGCCGTCACGGGGAGCTGTTTTTT. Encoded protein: CASSRHGELFF.

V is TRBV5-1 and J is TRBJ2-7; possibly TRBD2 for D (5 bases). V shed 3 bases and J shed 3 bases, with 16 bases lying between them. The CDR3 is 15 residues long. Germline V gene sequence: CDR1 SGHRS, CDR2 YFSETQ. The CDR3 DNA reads TGCGCCAGCAGCTCCACCCCGGAGGCAGACTACGAGCAGTACTTC. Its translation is CASSSTPEADYEQYF.

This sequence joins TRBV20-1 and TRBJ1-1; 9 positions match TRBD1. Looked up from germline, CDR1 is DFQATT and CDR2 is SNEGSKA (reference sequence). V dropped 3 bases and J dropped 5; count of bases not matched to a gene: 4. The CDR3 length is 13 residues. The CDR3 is CSASGQGRTEAFF. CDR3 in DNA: TGCAGTGCTAGCGGACAGGGGAGGACTGAAGCTTTCTTT.

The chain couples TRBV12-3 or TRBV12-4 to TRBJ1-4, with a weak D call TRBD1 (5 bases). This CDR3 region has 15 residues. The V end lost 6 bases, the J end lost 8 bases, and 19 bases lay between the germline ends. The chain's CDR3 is CASRYLGGLKEKLFF. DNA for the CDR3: TGTGCCAGCAGGTACCTGGGGGGATTAAAGGAAAAACTGTTTTTT.

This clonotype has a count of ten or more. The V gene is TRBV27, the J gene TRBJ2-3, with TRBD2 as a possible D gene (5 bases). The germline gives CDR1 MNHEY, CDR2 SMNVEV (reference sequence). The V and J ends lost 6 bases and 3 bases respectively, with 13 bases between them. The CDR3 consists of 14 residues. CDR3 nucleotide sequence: TGTGCCAGCAGGATGGGCAGGAGGACAGATACGCAGTATTTT. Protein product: CASRMGRRTDTQYF.

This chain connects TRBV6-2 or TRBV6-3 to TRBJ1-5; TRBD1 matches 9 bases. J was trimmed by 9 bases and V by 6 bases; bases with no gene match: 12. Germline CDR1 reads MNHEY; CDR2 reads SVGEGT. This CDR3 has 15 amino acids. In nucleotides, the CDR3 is TGTGCCAGCAGGGGGGGACAGGGTAGGCATTCGCCCCAGCATTTT. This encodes CASRGGQGRHSPQHF.

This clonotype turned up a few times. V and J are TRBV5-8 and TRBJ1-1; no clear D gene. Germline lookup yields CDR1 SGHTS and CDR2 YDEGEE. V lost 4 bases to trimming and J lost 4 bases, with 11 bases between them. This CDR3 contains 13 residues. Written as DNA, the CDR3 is TGTGCCAGCAGCCATGGGGTGGTCACTGAAGCTTTCTTT. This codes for CASSHGVVTEAFF. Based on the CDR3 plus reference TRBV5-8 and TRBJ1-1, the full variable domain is EAGVTQSPTHLIKTRGQQATLRCSPISGHTSVYWYQQALGLGLQFLLWYDEGEERNRGNFPPRFSGRQFPNYSSELNVNALELEDSALYLCASSHGVVTEAFFGQGTRLTVV.